The clone carrying this TCR beta chain was picked up a small number of times. What it binds is not known. Sequencing in the ViraFEST assay came after antigen-specific CD4+ T cells had been expanded with viral peptide pools, which were used to stimulate PBMC. An approximately 10-day culture period preceded the isolation of CD4+ T cells. The study found no prior SARS-CoV-2 infection in the vaccine recipients, who tested negative for nucleocapsid antibodies. Each well held 1.5 million to 2 million PBMC cultured with about 10 ug/ml peptides and around 11 IU/ml IL-2. These data come from a study of vaccination effects on CD4 cells after COVID-19. Study results and limitations: Just 1 of 255 vaccine-induced clones in healthy recipients was cross-reactive.

Here immunoSEQ multiplex PCR was the method, and the copy in TCRdb shows in-frame clones only, minus some. The sample carries fewer than 55,000 clones, about four fifths recorded once. Material: CD4+ T cells from PBMCs cultured with HCoV-OC43 spike peptides, obtained before COVID-19 vaccination. This sample's subset: HCoV-OC43 spike overlapping peptide pool stimulation. This clonotype was obtained from a human donor who received a COVID-19 vaccine.

The CDR3 spells CASSVMAVAKNIQYF. CDR3 in DNA: TGTGCCAGCAGTGTAATGGCGGTAGCCAAAAACATTCAGTACTTC. V is TRBV2 and J is TRBJ2-4; D is undetermined. Germline V gene data show CDR1 as SNHLY and CDR2 as FYNNEI. Trimming stripped 4 bases from V and 0 bases from J, with 10 bases between. The CDR3 is 15 amino acids.